These T cell receptor beta chains were read from a single sample in a study of T cell changes during pregnancy in multiple sclerosis. The data were produced by immunoSEQ multiplex PCR, yet TCRdb's version contains in-frame clones alone and is incomplete. The sample includes 50,000 to 55,000 clones, nearly 95% of them seen just once. Specimen: CD4+ T cells from peripheral blood mononuclear cells, collected in the third trimester of pregnancy. The receptor set was obtained from a female donor with multiple sclerosis, enrolled in a pregnancy study. CDR3s include the opening cysteine and the closing phenylalanine or tryptophan. Rows give clone size only sometimes, using once, few, many, or a class for an expanded clone.

NA TRBJ1-2 TRBV5-6 13 CASSLTGSYGYTF
NA TRBJ1-5 TRBV2 15 CASRGSLGRNQPQHF
NA TRBJ1-2 TRBV27 14 CASSFRGAHYGYTF
NA TRBJ2-1 TRBV27 14 CASSYGGGYNEQFF
NA TRBJ2-2 TRBV6-1 19 CASSARLAGGAGTSGELFF
NA TRBJ1-1 TRBV21-1 15 CASSIDRDGNTEAFF
NA TRBJ1-6 TRBV27 14 CASSLDTGSSPLHF
NA TRBJ1-1 TRBV6-1 16 CASSAFPQGGNTEAFF
NA TRBJ2-1 TRBV19 14 CASNQGRTYNEQFF
NA TRBJ1-2 TRBV19 15 CASSIIGATNYGYTF
NA TRBJ2-7 TRBV15 14 CATSRDRSYTEQYF
NA TRBJ1-6 TRBV30 15 CAWTAAGTGKSPLHF
NA TRBJ1-4 TRBV13 13 CASRKRAVEKLFF
NA TRBJ1-4 TRBV9 14 CASSVGGERKKLFF
NA TRBJ1-6 TRBV6-6 15 CASSSPGQGNSPLHF
NA TRBJ1-1 TRBV5-1 14 CASSPGVMNTEAFF
NA TRBJ1-5 TRBV30 16 CAWSSGGTRDNQPQHF
NA TRBJ2-3 TRBV5-1 12 CASSLDGGAVYF
once TRBJ2-7 TRBV15 14 CATSTDRAGYEQYF
once TRBJ1-5 TRBV13 12 CASSESNQPQHF
NA TRBJ1-6 TRBV7-8 14 CASSLGPGDSPLHF
NA TRBJ1-6 TRBV7-2 19 CASSLSVIGQGASNSPLHF
NA TRBJ2-5 TRBV19 14 CASSLGTPRETQYF
NA TRBJ2-7 TRBV5-1 13 CASSLAGAHEQYF
NA TRBJ1-4 TRBV7-9 15 CASSLGQAQVEKLFF
few TRBJ2-5 TRBV5-1 16 CASLAGRTGQGGTQYF